One sample yielded the 17 T cell receptor beta chains listed below, sequenced in a study of blood T cell repertoires in COVID-19. Profiled with immunoSEQ multiplex PCR; TCRdb holds only in-frame clones, not every one. The data hold 390,000 or so clones, with 70% to 90% observed a single time. Sequencing was performed on peripheral blood. These receptors all come from a woman under 40 with active or convalescent COVID-19.

The chain is built from TRBV2 and TRBJ2-3; 7 nucleotides match TRBD2. Germline V CDR1 and CDR2: SNHLY, FYNNEI. The CDR3 spans 17 residues. With 2 bases clipped from V and 3 bases from J, the junction kept 11 bases outside the gene matches. CDR3 coding DNA: TGTGCCAGCAGTGAAAGGGTTGCGGGAGTTGGGACAGATACGCAGTATTTT. This gives the protein CASSERVAGVGTDTQYF.

J is TRBJ1-1 and V is TRBV5-5; 7 positions agree with TRBD1. Germline loops: CDR1 SGHKS, CDR2 YYEKEE (reference sequence). V lost 4 bases, J lost 5 bases, and 11 bases stayed unmatched. The CDR3 extends over 15 amino acids. The CDR3 sequence: CASSLETGWGTEAFF. The CDR3 DNA follows: TGTGCCAGCAGCCTTGAGACAGGGTGGGGGACTGAAGCTTTCTTT.

V is TRBV10-3 and J is TRBJ2-1; 15 bases fit TRBD2. In germline, CDR1 is ENHRY, CDR2 SYGVKD. This CDR3 has 19 residues. V lost 7 bases to trimming and J lost 0 bases; unmatched junction nucleotides: 10. CDR3 coding DNA: TGTGCCATCACCCCCTCCGGGACTAGCGGGGGGAGCTCCTACAATGAGCAGTTCTTC. Amino acids: CAITPSGTSGGSSYNEQFF.

The chain has TRBV12-3 or TRBV12-4 and TRBJ2-1; no firm D call. The CDR3 runs 12 residues. Trimming cost V 3 bases and J 8 bases, with 8 bases left between them. As DNA, the CDR3 is TGTGCCAGCAGTTTGGCCCCGTATGAGCAGTTCTTC. Amino acids: CASSLAPYEQFF.

The gene calls are TRBV20-1 and TRBJ2-1; TRBD2 is a possible D gene (5 bases). Germline values: CDR1 DFQATT, CDR2 SNEGSKA (reference sequence). V shed 3 bases and J shed 8 bases, with 20 bases lying between them. The CDR3 runs 15 residues. For the CDR3, the DNA is TGCAGTGCTAGTGAAACTAGAACCTGGGATGATGAGCAGTTCTTC. Translated, it gives CSASETRTWDDEQFF.

This chain joins TRBV5-1 and TRBJ1-2; 7 nucleotides match TRBD1. The J segment lost 2 bases and the V segment lost 3 bases, leaving 10 bases of the junction unmatched. The CDR3 is 16 residues long. Germline assignment: CDR1 SGHRS and CDR2 YFSETQ. For the CDR3, the DNA is TGCGCCAGCAGCTCCTTCCGGGAGGGGGCGAACTATGGCTACACCTTC. Its protein product is CASSSFREGANYGYTF.

V is TRBV5-6 and J is TRBJ2-1, with 8 bases fitting TRBD1. Losses at the gene ends were 3 bases for V and 6 bases for J; bases not matched to a gene: 5. The CDR3 totals 14 residues. Germline assignment: CDR1 SGHDT and CDR2 YYEEEE. This CDR3 reads CASSSGTGVNEQFF. The CDR3 DNA is TGTGCCAGCAGCTCCGGGACAGGTGTCAATGAGCAGTTCTTC. Full variable domain (missing parts from reference TRBV5-6 and TRBJ2-1): DAGVTQSPTHLIKTRGQQVTLRCSPKSGHDTVSWYQQALGQGPQFIFQYYEEEERQRGNFPDRFSGHQFPNYSSELNVNALLLGDSALYLCASSSGTGVNEQFFGPGTRLTVL.

The chain has TRBV12-5 and TRBJ1-1; 7 nucleotides match TRBD1. The CDR3 runs 15 residues. Germline V gene data show CDR1 as LGHNT and CDR2 as FRNRAP. Trimming cost V 0 bases and J 7 bases; bases outside gene matches: 8. CDR3 region: CASGLVEGAFGEAFF. As DNA, the CDR3 is TGTGCTAGTGGTTTGGTGGAGGGGGCGTTCGGTGAAGCTTTCTTT.

This clone was found once. This sequence joins TRBV6-4 and TRBJ1-2; 8 bases align to TRBD1. The trim removed 5 bases at V and 2 bases at J, leaving 7 bases unmatched. The length of the CDR3 is 15 residues. The germline V gene has CDR1 MRHNA and CDR2 SNTAGT. DNA of the CDR3: TGTGCCAGCAGTTTTCGGGACAGGTCGAACTATGGCTACACCTTC. Protein sequence: CASSFRDRSNYGYTF.

V usage is TRBV2 and J usage is TRBJ1-2; tentative D call: TRBD1 (6 bases). The germline V gene encodes CDR1 SNHLY and CDR2 FYNNEI. V was cut by 3 bases and J by 8 bases, with 19 bases left in between. This CDR3 spans 15 amino acids. The CDR3 sequence: CASSDLRAGEGGYTF. In DNA, the CDR3 is TGTGCCAGCAGTGACTTACGGGCAGGGGAAGGAGGCTACACCTTC.

The V and J genes are TRBV2 and TRBJ1-6; 7 bases agree with TRBD1. J lost 9 bases, V lost 1 base, and 6 bases had no gene match. Germline CDR1 reads SNHLY; CDR2 reads FYNNEI. The CDR3 sequence is 15 residues long. DNA of the CDR3: TGTGCCAGCAGTGAAGAACAGGGGATGGCTTCACCCCTCCACTTT. Protein sequence: CASSEEQGMASPLHF.

This chain connects TRBV6-5 to TRBJ1-1; 8 bases align to TRBD1. Germline V lookup: CDR1 MNHEY, CDR2 SVGAGI. V lost 8 bases and J lost 3; bases outside the gene matches: 5. The CDR3 sequence is 13 residues long. CDR3 region: CASGRGPDTEAFF. The CDR3 DNA reads as TGTGCCAGCGGCAGGGGGCCGGACACTGAAGCTTTCTTT.

The chain has TRBV6-4 and TRBJ1-1; tentatively, D is TRBD1 (6 bases). The CDR3 is made up of 15 amino acids. The germline V gene has CDR1 MRHNA and CDR2 SNTAGT. Trimming shortened V by 3 bases and J by 6 bases, and 17 bases separated the two germline ends. Here the CDR3 reads CASSELYGTHAEAFF. In DNA form, the CDR3 reads TGTGCCAGCAGTGAACTCTACGGGACACACGCTGAAGCTTTCTTT.

The genes are TRBV3-1 (or the pseudogene TRBV3-2) and TRBJ2-1, with D possibly being TRBD2 (6 bases). The CDR3 spans 15 residues. The V end lost 5 bases, the J end lost 5 bases, and 16 bases lay between the germline ends. Germline V gene sequence: CDR1 LGHDT, CDR2 YNNKEL (reference sequence). As DNA, the CDR3 is TGTGCCAGCAGCTATCTAGCGCTATCCCACAATGAGCAGTTCTTC. Amino acid sequence: CASSYLALSHNEQFF.

In DNA, the CDR3 is TGTGCCAGTACCTACACCGGGGGGGACAGAAGCAATCAGCCCCAGCATTTT. Protein sequence: CASTYTGGDRSNQPQHF. This rearrangement joins TRBV19 to TRBJ1-5, with 7 bases fitting TRBD1. Germline assignment: CDR1 LNHDA and CDR2 SQIVND (reference sequence). Losses at the gene ends were 7 bases for V and 1 base for J; bases not matched to a gene: 13. There are 17 residues in the CDR3.

The chain combines TRBV19 with TRBJ1-2; the D gene is possibly TRBD1 (5 bases). Per the germline V gene, CDR1 is LNHDA and CDR2 is SQIVND (reference sequence). V lost 3 bases and J 8 bases, leaving 10 bases between the germline ends. There are 12 residues in the CDR3. CDR3 DNA sequence: TGTGCCAGTAGTATTCGGGGGGACGGCTACACCTTC. It encodes CASSIRGDGYTF.

The chain joins TRBV19 to TRBJ1-1; D is possibly TRBD1 (6 bases). The V and J ends lost 7 bases and 3 bases respectively, with 21 bases between them. Germline assignment: CDR1 LNHDA and CDR2 SQIVND (reference sequence). The CDR3 contains 16 residues. The DNA for the CDR3 is TGTGCCAGTATCTCTTTCCTACGTCCAGGGGACACTGAAGCTTTCTTT. It translates to CASISFLRPGDTEAFF.